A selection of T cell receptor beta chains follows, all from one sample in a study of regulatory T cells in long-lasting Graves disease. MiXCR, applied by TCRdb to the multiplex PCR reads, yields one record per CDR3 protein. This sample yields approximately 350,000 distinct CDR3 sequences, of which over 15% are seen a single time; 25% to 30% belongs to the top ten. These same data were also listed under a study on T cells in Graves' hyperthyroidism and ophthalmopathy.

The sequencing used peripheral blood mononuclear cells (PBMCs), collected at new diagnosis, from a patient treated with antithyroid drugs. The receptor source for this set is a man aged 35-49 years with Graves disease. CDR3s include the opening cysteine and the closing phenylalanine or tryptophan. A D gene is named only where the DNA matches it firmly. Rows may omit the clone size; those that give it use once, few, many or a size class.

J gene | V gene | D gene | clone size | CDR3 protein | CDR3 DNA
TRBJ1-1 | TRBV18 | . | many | CASSRPRAGGTEAFF | TGTGCCAGCTCACGACCCAGGGCTGGCGGCACTGAAGCTTTCTTT
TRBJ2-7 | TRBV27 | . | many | CASSLSGVRTYHEQYF | TGTGCCAGCAGTTTATCAGGAGTCAGGACATACCACGAGCAGTACTTC
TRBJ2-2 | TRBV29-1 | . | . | CSVSQGHGANTGELFF | TGCAGCGTCAGCCAAGGGCATGGGGCAAACACCGGGGAGCTGTTTTTT
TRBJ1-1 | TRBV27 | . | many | CASSSDISRLHTEAFF | TGTGCCAGCAGTTCCGACATTTCACGGCTCCACACTGAAGCTTTCTTT
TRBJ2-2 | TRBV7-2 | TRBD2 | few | CASSLPLAGNTGELFF | TGTGCCAGCAGCTTACCCCTAGCGGGGAACACCGGGGAGCTGTTTTTT
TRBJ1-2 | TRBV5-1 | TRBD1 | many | CASSTGQGGYTF | TGCGCCAGCAGCACCGGACAGGGAGGCTACACCTTC
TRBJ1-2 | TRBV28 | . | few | CASSLGRSYGCTF | TGTGCCAGCAGTTTAGGGCGGTCCTATGGCTGCACCTTC
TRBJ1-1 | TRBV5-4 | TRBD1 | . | CASKGGAMNTEAFF | TGTGCCAGCAAAGGGGGCGCAATGAACACTGAAGCTTTCTTT
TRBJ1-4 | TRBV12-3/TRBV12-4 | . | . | CASSLRGNEKLFF | TGTGCCAGCAGCCTTAGGGGGAACGAAAAACTGTTTTTT
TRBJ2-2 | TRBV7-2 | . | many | CASSWGGGRTGELFF | TGTGCCAGCAGCTGGGGAGGGGGACGGACCGGGGAGCTGTTTTTT
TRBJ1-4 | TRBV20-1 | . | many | CSARDPGSEKLFF | TGCAGTGCTAGAGATCCCGGGTCGGAAAAACTGTTTTTT
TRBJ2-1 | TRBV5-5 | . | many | CASSLDTHNEQFF | TGTGCCAGCAGCTTGGACACCCACAATGAGCAGTTCTTC
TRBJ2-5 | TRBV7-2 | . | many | CASSLQVQETQYF | TGTGCCAGCAGCTTACAGGTTCAAGAGACCCAGTACTTC
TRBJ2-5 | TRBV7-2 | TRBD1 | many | CASSPQGGTPQETQYF | TGTGCCAGCAGCCCCCAAGGGGGCACGCCTCAAGAGACCCAGTACTTC
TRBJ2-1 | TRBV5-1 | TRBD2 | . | CASSLGLAGCCNEQFF | TGCGCCAGCAGCTTGGGACTAGCGGGGTGTTGCAATGAGCAGTTCTTC
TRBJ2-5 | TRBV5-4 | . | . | CASGPDVDGWETQYF | TGTGCCAGCGGGCCTGATGTGGACGGGTGGGAGACCCAGTACTTC
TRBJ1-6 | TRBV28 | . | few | CASVSSYNSPLHF | TGTGCCAGCGTTAGCTCCTATAATTCACCCCTCCACTTT
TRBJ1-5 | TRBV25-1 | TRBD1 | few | CASSGTGGQSQHF | TGTGCCAGCAGTGGGACAGGGGGGCAGTCCCAGCATTTT
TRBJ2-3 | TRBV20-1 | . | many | CSAHSDLTSTDTQYF | TGCAGTGCACACTCGGACCTAACTAGCACAGATACGCAGTATTTT
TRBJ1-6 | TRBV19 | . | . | CASSNQGSPLHF | TGTGCCAGTAGTAACCAGGGTTCACCCCTCCACTTT
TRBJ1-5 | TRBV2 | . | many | CASSEGPVNQPQHF | TGTGCCAGCAGTGAGGGCCCGGTTAATCAGCCCCAGCATTTT
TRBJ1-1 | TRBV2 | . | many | CASSDSGTEAFF | TGTGCCAGCAGTGACTCGGGAACTGAAGCTTTCTTT
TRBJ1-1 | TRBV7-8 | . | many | CASSLGHGTEAFF | TGTGCCAGCAGCTTAGGGCACGGCACTGAAGCTTTCTTT
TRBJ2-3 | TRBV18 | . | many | CASSPQGRGRHTDTQYF | TGTGCCAGCTCACCCCAAGGCCGCGGGCGACACACAGATACGCAGTATTTT
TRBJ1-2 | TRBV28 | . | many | CASSFQGNYGYTF | TGTGCCAGCAGTTTCCAGGGGAACTATGGCTACACCTTC
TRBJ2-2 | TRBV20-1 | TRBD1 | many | CSATGQRFTGELFF | TGCAGCGCCACGGGACAGCGCTTCACCGGGGAGCTGTTTTTT
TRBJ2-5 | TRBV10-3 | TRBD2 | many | CAISQQRGWSETQYF | TGTGCCATCAGCCAACAGCGGGGTTGGAGTGAGACCCAGTACTTC
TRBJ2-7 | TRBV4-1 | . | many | CASSQDRHGYEQYF | TGCGCCAGCAGCCAAGATCGCCACGGCTACGAGCAGTACTTC
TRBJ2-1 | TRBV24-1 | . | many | CATSDSRAGGNEQFF | TGTGCCACCAGTGATAGCCGAGCGGGTGGCAATGAGCAGTTCTTC
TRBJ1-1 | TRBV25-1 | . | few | CASSFGLRSAEAFF | TGTGCCAGCAGTTTTGGACTGAGGAGCGCTGAAGCTTTCTTT
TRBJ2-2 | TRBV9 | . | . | CASSGLSGAVLTGELFF | TGTGCCAGCAGCGGACTCTCAGGGGCCGTCTTAACCGGGGAGCTGTTTTTT
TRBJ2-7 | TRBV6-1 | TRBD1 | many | CASRDRVGPYEQYF | TGTGCCAGCCGAGACAGGGTAGGACCCTACGAGCAGTACTTC
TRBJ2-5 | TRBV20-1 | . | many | CSAPSGTDKETQYF | TGCAGTGCTCCATCCGGGACTGACAAAGAGACCCAGTACTTC
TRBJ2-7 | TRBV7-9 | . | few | CASSLHNEQYF | TGTGCCAGCAGCTTACATAACGAGCAGTACTTC
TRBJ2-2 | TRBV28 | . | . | CASSFWQGRYTGELFF | TGTGCCAGCAGTTTTTGGCAGGGGCGATACACCGGGGAGCTGTTTTTT
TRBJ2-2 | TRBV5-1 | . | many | CASSWDGDTGELFF | TGCGCCAGCAGCTGGGACGGGGACACCGGGGAGCTGTTTTTT
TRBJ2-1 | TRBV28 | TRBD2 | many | CASSGLAGVDNEQFF | TGTGCCAGCAGTGGACTAGCGGGGGTAGACAATGAGCAGTTCTTC
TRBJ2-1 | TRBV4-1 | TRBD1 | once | CASSRDSEGYNEQFF | TGCGCCAGCAGCCGGGACAGCGAGGGGTACAATGAGCAGTTCTTC
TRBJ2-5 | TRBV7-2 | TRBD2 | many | CASSRGLAGGGETQYF | TGTGCCAGCAGCCGAGGACTAGCGGGGGGTGGTGAGACCCAGTACTTC
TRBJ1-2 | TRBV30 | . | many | CAWGERHYGYTF | TGTGCCTGGGGGGAGAGGCACTATGGCTACACCTTC
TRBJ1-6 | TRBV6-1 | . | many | CASRTDWAAANSPLHF | TGTGCCAGCAGAACGGACTGGGCAGCTGCTAATTCACCCCTCCACTTT
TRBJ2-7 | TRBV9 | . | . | CASSVGLSGIHSYEQYF | TGTGCCAGCAGCGTAGGTCTTTCTGGGATACACTCCTACGAGCAGTACTTC
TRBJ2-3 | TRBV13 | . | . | CASSPPGDAQYF | TGTGCCAGCAGCCCCCCGGGAGACGCGCAGTATTTT
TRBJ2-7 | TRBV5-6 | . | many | CASSPGVPYEQYF | TGTGCCAGCAGCCCGGGCGTCCCCTACGAGCAGTACTTC
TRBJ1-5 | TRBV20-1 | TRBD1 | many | CSAAAPTGVNQPQHF | TGCAGTGCGGCGGCACCGACAGGGGTGAATCAGCCCCAGCATTTT
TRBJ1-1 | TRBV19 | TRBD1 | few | CASSVRGYGTEAFF | TGTGCCAGTAGTGTCAGGGGGTACGGCACTGAAGCTTTCTTT
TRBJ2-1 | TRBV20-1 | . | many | CSARAFYNEQFF | TGCAGTGCTAGAGCCTTTTACAATGAGCAGTTCTTC
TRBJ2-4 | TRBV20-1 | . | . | CSASFGGAKNIQYF | TGCAGTGCTAGTTTTGGGGGGGCCAAAAACATTCAGTACTTC